The 14 T cell receptor beta chains below come from one sample, sequenced in a study of cytomegalovirus exposure and HLA in healthy donors. 60 Vbeta and 13 Jbeta primers were used in PCR. Measured with immunoSEQ multiplex PCR; TCRdb has only the in-frame clones, and not every one. Among some 200,000 clones listed, approximately 79% were seen once. Sample: PBMCs. Receptor source: a girl aged 2 to 9 in good health and CMV-seronegative.

V gene TRBV19 combines with J gene TRBJ2-7; 9 bases line up with TRBD1. Losses at the gene ends were 1 base for V and 2 bases for J; bases not matched to a gene: 6. The germline V gene encodes CDR1 LNHDA and CDR2 SQIVND (reference sequence). There are 16 residues in the CDR3. The CDR3 sequence: CASSIGDRVPTYEQYF. The CDR3, as DNA: TGTGCCAGTAGTATAGGGGACAGGGTCCCGACCTACGAGCAGTACTTC.

The chain recombines TRBV28 with TRBJ1-5; TRBD1 aligns across 10 bases. CDR3 length: 15 amino acids. Trimming took 4 bases from V and 6 from J; bases not matched to a gene: 6. Germline-derived CDR1 and CDR2 are MDHEN and SYDVKM. CDR3 sequence reads: CASSWGTGVGQPQHF. The CDR3 nucleotides read TGTGCCAGCAGTTGGGGGACAGGGGTAGGTCAGCCCCAGCATTTT.

This sequence joins TRBV7-6 and TRBJ2-1; 10 bases align to TRBD2. Germline-derived CDR1 and CDR2 are SGHVS and FNYEAQ. The junction had 7 bases not matched to a gene; V was cut back by 6 bases and J by 5 bases. This CDR3 has 15 residues. CDR3 protein: CASRPGTSVNNEQFF. The CDR3 coding sequence is TGTGCCAGCAGGCCCGGGACTAGCGTCAACAATGAGCAGTTCTTC.

The rearrangement joins TRBV21-1 to TRBJ1-1. TRBV21-1 is designated a pseudogene. The CDR3 contains 16 residues. CDR3 DNA sequence: TGTGCCAGCACCTCGTGGGAGGCAAAGGGGAACACTGAAGCTTTCTTT. Its protein is CASTSWEAKGNTEAFF.

This clone was observed once. V usage is TRBV7-8 and J usage is TRBJ2-3; D possibly corresponds to TRBD2 (6 bases). Deletions cut 1 base from V and 0 bases from J, with 23 bases between. The length of the CDR3 is 20 residues. Germline CDR1 SGHVS, CDR2 FQNEAQ. The CDR3 reads CASSLEWLATVRLSTDTQYF. CDR3 DNA: TGTGCCAGCAGCTTAGAATGGCTAGCGACCGTCCGACTCAGCACAGATACGCAGTATTTT.

The CDR3 sequence: CASSIAGEVDTQYF. The CDR3 coding sequence is TGTGCCAGCAGTATAGCGGGGGAGGTAGATACGCAGTATTTT. The V gene is TRBV5-6, the J gene TRBJ2-3; 9 bases map to TRBD2. Germline CDR1 SGHDT, CDR2 YYEEEE. V gave up 5 bases and J gave up 5 bases; unmatched junction bases: 6. There are 14 residues in the CDR3.

There are a few counts of this clone. The chain couples TRBV9 to TRBJ2-1, with 11 positions matching TRBD2. The V gene end was trimmed by 0 bases and the J gene end by 7 bases; junction bases not matched to a gene: 15. Looked up from germline, CDR1 is SGDLS and CDR2 is YYNGEE. CDR3 length: 19 amino acids. This CDR3 is CASSVELAGGLGVQNEQFF. CDR3 sequence (DNA): TGTGCCAGCAGCGTAGAGCTAGCGGGAGGCCTGGGGGTACAAAATGAGCAGTTCTTC.

The chain uses TRBV7-2 and TRBJ2-3; 9 bases map to TRBD2. Germline lookup yields CDR1 SGHTA and CDR2 FQGNSA. The CDR3 consists of 15 residues. Unmatched junction bases numbered 6, after V lost 5 bases and J lost 3 bases. The CDR3 region is CASSPPLAGTDTQYF. The CDR3 DNA is TGTGCCAGCAGCCCCCCGCTAGCGGGGACAGATACGCAGTATTTT.

V gene TRBV7-3 combines with J gene TRBJ2-1, with 8 bases aligning to TRBD2. V trimming: 5 bases; J trimming: 4 bases; junction bases outside the gene matches: 10. The CDR3 is 16 residues long. Germline-derived CDR1 and CDR2 are SGHTA and FQGTGA. The CDR3: CASSLKGRGAYNEQFF. CDR3 DNA sequence: TGTGCCAGCAGCCTAAAGGGGCGGGGGGCATACAATGAGCAGTTCTTC.

This chain uses TRBV6-1 with TRBJ1-6; 9 positions agree with TRBD1. The length of the CDR3 is 14 residues. Germline assignment: CDR1 MNHNS and CDR2 SASEGT. J lost 10 bases, V lost 6 bases, and 7 bases had no gene match. CDR3 protein: CASRPRDRDSPLHF. Written as DNA, the CDR3 is TGTGCCAGCAGACCTAGGGACAGGGACTCACCCCTCCACTTT.

V is TRBV15 and J is TRBJ2-5; a weak D match, TRBD2 (6 bases). Matching the DNA end better, TRBJ2-7 makes the J call doubtful. Germline V CDR1 and CDR2: LNHNV, YYDKDF (reference sequence). This CDR3 is built from 12 residues. The CDR3 region has the DNA TGTGCCACCAGCAAGGGCGGGGTCGAGCAGTACTTC. Translation gives CATSKGGVEQYF.

V usage is TRBV10-2 and J usage is TRBJ2-7; 7 bases map to TRBD1. Germline V gene data show CDR1 as WSHSY and CDR2 as SAAADI. V gave up 2 bases and J gave up 0 bases; unmatched junction bases: 4. CDR3 length equals 15 residues. CDR3 DNA sequence: TGCGCCAGCAGTGAGGTTGGGACAGTCTCCTACGAGCAGTACTTC. Its protein is CASSEVGTVSYEQYF.

This chain uses TRBV4-2 with TRBJ2-3; no reliable D call. The V end was cut by 0 bases, the J end by 3 bases, with 7 bases between. Per germline, CDR1 LGHNA and CDR2 YNFKEQ. The CDR3 length is 14 residues. This CDR3 is CASSQDPITDTQYF. The CDR3 DNA reads TGTGCCAGCAGCCAAGATCCCATTACAGATACGCAGTATTTT.

The chain recombines TRBV7-9 with TRBJ2-1; 8 bases agree with TRBD2. The CDR3 extends over 13 amino acids. Trimming cost V 5 bases and J 15 bases; bases outside gene matches: 12. The germline V gene encodes CDR1 SEHNR and CDR2 FQNEAQ (reference sequence). CDR3 bases: TGTGCCAGCAGCCCCGGTACGCGGGAGGCCCGGTTCTTC. Amino acid sequence: CASSPGTREARFF.